This T cell receptor beta chain is from a study of tumor and adjacent non-tumor tissue in lung cancer. For the study at large: Each sample yielded 4 million to 4.5 million productive TCRbeta reads on average.

RNA was extracted from bulk tissue without any cell sorting. Between August and November 2014, newly diagnosed, chemotherapy-naive lung cancer patients underwent thoracic surgery in China. Of note for this clonotype: The antigen is not known.

A modified ARM-PCR protocol with three rounds of nested PCR amplified TCRbeta. One entry per CDR3 protein results from TCRdb running MiXCR on the multiplex PCR reads. Here the sample spans about 200,000 distinct CDR3 sequences, 71% being singletons. Regarding the study as a whole: Tumor repertoires had a smaller top 100 clone share than normal lung. Significantly higher TCR diversity was found in tumor than normal lung.

This CDR3 spans 18 amino acids. Germline V gene lookup returns CDR1 SEHNR and CDR2 FQNEAQ (reference sequence). Germline trimming cut 5 bases from V and 1 base from J; bases unmatched to any gene: 13. Sequences were obtained from lung tumor tissue. The sequence came from a man in his 60s with non-small cell lung cancer. The chain is built from TRBV7-9 and TRBJ2-1; 8 nucleotides match TRBD2. CDR3 in amino acids: CASSPAGAAGPSYNEQFF. The DNA of the CDR3 is TGTGCCAGCAGCCCAGCGGGGGCCGCGGGACCATCCTACAATGAGCAGTTCTTC.